This T cell receptor (beta chain) was captured by sequencing in a study of blood T cell repertoires in COVID-19. At the level of the study: Donors in the United States, Italy and Spain gave samples during acute or convalescent COVID-19. PBMCs, B-cell-depleted T cells, or T cells provided the cDNA or gDNA that made up the material.

The CDR3 contains 16 residues. J was trimmed by 7 bases and V by 5 bases; bases with no gene match: 10. From germline, CDR1 is SGHTA and CDR2 FQGTGA. Under the authors' procedure: By means of reference gene primer amplification, nucleated cell counts were estimated. The table came from immunoSEQ multiplex PCR; TCRdb's copy has only in-frame clones and leaves some out. V and J calls and clone size follow that table, whereas D and trimming were derived from the DNA. The table includes roughly 32,000 clones, 85% to 95% detected once. The source is a male donor with active COVID-19. Input material: peripheral blood. The chain has TRBV7-3 and TRBJ2-1; 11 bases are shared with TRBD2. CDR3 nucleotide sequence: TGTGCCAGCAGCATAATAGCGGGGGGGCCGTGGAATGAGCAGTTCTTC. The encoded protein is CASSIIAGGPWNEQFF.